This T cell receptor (beta chain) emerged from a study of T cell responses to AZD1222 COVID-19 vaccine. Study-wide results and caveats: It should be noted that donors were predominantly white British and more often female, and clonal diversity was possibly underestimated. Repertoire collection took place solely once the T cell response had peaked. Spike-wide coverage was observed for vaccine-associated CD4 TCRs, with dominant responses at 160-218 and 743-854.

Per germline, CDR1 MRHNA and CDR2 SNTAGT. The CDR3 is 14 residues long. Comment on this clone: The antigen is not known. Compared with germline, one end of the junction differs, possibly owing to a read error.

Assay: immunoSEQ multiplex PCR; the TCRdb copy retains only in-frame clones and omits some. Found here are 75,000 to 90,000 clones, approximately 85% of them singletons; the top ten hold about an eighth. The receptor was derived from an adult who received the AZD1222 COVID-19 vaccine. The material was peripheral blood, obtained 28 days after the second AZD1222 dose. The rearrangement links TRBV6-4 to TRBJ1-5, with 7 bases matching TRBD1. DNA of the CDR3: TGTGCCAGCAGTGACCAAGGGGGCAACCAGCCCCAGCATTTT. Translation: CASSDQGGNQPQHF.